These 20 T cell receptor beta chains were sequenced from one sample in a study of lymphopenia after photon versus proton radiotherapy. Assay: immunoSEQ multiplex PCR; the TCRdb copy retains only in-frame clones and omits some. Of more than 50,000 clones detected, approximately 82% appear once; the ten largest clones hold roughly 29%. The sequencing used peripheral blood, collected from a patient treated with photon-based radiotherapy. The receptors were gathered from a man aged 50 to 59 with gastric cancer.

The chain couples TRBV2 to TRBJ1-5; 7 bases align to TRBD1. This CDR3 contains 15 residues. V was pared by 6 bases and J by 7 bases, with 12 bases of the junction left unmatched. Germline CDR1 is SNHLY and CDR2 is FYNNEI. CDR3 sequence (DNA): TGTGCCAGCAGACCCGGGACAGAGATGGGGCAGCCCCAGCATTTT. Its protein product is CASRPGTEMGQPQHF.

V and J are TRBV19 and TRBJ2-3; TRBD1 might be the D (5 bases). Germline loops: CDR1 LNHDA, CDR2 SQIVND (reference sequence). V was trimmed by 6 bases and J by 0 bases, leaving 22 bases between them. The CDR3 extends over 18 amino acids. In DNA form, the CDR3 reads TGTGCCAGTAGCCTAGTATTCGGGCCGGCAGGGAGCACAGATACGCAGTATTTT. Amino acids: CASSLVFGPAGSTDTQYF.

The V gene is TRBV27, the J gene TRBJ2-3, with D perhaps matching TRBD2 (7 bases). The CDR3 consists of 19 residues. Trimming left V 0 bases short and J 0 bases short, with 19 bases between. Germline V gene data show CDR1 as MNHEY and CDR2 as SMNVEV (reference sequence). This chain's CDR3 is CASSLSRGGLAPSTDTQYF. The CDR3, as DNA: TGTGCCAGCAGTTTATCGAGGGGGGGGCTAGCGCCTAGCACAGATACGCAGTATTTT.

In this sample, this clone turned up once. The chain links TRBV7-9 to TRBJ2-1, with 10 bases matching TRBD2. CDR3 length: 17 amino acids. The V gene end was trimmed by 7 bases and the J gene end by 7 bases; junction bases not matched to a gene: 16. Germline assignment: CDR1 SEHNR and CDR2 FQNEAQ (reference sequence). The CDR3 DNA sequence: TGTGCCAGCACCCCCCTGGTGGGAGCGGGAGGGGGGAATGAGCAGTTCTTC. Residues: CASTPLVGAGGGNEQFF.

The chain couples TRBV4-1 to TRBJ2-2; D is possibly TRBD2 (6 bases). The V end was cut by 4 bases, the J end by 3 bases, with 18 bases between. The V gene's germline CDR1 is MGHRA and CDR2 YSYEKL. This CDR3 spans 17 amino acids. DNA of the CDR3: TGCGCCAGCAGCCTGGGACTGTTAGCTCGGGACACCGGGGAGCTGTTTTTT. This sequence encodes CASSLGLLARDTGELFF.

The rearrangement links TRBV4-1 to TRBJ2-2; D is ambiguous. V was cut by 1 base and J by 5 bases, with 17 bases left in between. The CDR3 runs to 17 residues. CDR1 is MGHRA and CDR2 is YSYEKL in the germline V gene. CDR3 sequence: CASSQVDVGFMTGELFF. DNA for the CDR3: TGCGCCAGCAGCCAAGTAGACGTGGGATTTATGACCGGGGAGCTGTTTTTT.

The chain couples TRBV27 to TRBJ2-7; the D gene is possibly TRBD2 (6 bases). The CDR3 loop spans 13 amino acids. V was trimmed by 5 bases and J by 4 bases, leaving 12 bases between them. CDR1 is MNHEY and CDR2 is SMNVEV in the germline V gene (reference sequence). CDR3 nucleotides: TGTGCCAGCAGTCCGACGGGACTTTACGAGCAGTACTTC. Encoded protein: CASSPTGLYEQYF.

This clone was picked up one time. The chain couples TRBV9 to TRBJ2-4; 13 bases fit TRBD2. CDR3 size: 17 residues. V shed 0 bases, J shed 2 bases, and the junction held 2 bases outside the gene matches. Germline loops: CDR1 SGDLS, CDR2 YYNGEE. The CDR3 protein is CASSVGLAGGTKNIQYF. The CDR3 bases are TGTGCCAGCAGCGTAGGACTAGCGGGAGGAACCAAAAACATTCAGTACTTC.

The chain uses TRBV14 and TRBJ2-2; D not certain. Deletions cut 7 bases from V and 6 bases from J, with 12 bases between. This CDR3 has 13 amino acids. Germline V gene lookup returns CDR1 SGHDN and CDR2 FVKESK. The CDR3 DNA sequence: TGTGCCAGCACAAGAGTTGGAGCCGGGGAGCTGTTTTTT. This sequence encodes CASTRVGAGELFF.

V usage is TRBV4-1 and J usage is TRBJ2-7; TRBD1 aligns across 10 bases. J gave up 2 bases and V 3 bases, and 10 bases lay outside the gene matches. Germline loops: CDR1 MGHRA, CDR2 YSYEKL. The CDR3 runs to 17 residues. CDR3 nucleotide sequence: TGCGCCAGCAGCCACCTTAAATCCGGGACAGGGGCCTACGAGCAGTACTTC. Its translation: CASSHLKSGTGAYEQYF.

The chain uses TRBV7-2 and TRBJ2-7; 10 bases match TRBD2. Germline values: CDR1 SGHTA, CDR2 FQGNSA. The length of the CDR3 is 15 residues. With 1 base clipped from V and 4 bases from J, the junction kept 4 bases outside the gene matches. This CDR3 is CASSLDLAGVYEQYF. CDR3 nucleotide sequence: TGTGCCAGCAGCTTAGATCTAGCGGGAGTGTACGAGCAGTACTTC.

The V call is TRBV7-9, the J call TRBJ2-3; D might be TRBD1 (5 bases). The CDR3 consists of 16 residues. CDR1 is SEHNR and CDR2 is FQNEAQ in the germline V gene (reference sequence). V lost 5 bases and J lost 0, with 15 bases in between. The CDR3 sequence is CASSRGVQGSTDTQYF. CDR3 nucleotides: TGTGCCAGCAGCAGAGGTGTCCAGGGTAGCACAGATACGCAGTATTTT.

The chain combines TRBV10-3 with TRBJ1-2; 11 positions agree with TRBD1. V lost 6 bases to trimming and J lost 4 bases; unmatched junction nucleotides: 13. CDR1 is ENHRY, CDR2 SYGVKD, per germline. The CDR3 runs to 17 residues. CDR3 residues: CAIRGTGGSRGPYGYTF. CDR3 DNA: TGTGCCATCAGAGGGACAGGGGGTTCCCGGGGACCCTATGGCTACACCTTC.

The CDR3 is CAIRQGADKNIQYF. As DNA, the CDR3 is TGTGCCATCAGACAGGGGGCGGACAAAAACATTCAGTACTTC. The V and J genes are TRBV10-3 and TRBJ2-4; 9 nucleotides line up with TRBD1. The V and J ends lost 6 bases and 3 bases, in that order; junction bases with no gene match: 3. The CDR3 is 14 amino acids. Per the germline V gene, CDR1 is ENHRY and CDR2 is SYGVKD.

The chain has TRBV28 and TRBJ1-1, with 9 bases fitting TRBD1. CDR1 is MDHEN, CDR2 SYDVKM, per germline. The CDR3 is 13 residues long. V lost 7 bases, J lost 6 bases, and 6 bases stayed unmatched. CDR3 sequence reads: CASTLTGGAEAFF. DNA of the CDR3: TGTGCCAGCACCCTAACAGGGGGCGCTGAAGCTTTCTTT.

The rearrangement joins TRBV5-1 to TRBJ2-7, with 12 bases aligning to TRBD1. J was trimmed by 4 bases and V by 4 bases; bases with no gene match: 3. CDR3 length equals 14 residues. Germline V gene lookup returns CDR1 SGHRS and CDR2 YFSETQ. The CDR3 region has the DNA TGCGCCAGCAGCCCGGGACAGGGGGCTTACGAGCAGTACTTC. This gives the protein CASSPGQGAYEQYF.

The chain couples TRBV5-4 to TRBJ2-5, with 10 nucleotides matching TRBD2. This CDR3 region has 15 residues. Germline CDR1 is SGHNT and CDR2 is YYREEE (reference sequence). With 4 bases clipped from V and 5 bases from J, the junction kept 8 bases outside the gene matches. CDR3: CASSPLLAGVETQYF. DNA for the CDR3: TGTGCCAGCAGCCCACTGCTAGCGGGAGTCGAGACCCAGTACTTC.

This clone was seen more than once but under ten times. The CDR3 sequence is CASSPSLLGGTEAFF. CDR3 bases: TGTGCCAGCAGCCCGTCTCTCTTAGGGGGCACTGAAGCTTTCTTT. The V gene is TRBV11-1, the J gene TRBJ1-1; perhaps TRBD1 as D (6 bases). Trimming shortened V by 5 bases and J by 4 bases, and 17 bases separated the two germline ends. The CDR3 covers 15 residues. Germline V gene data show CDR1 as SGHAT and CDR2 as FQDESV (reference sequence).

This chain's CDR3 is CASRRSLGTDTQYF. The CDR3 DNA follows: TGTGCCAGCAGAAGATCCTTGGGCACAGATACGCAGTATTTT. The chain has TRBV2 and TRBJ2-3, with D unclear. V was trimmed by 6 bases and J by 1 base, leaving 11 bases between them. This CDR3 contains 14 residues. The V gene's germline CDR1 is SNHLY and CDR2 FYNNEI. Full variable domain (rest looked up from reference TRBV2 and TRBJ2-3): EPEVTQTPSHQVTQMGQEVILRCVPISNHLYFYWYRQILGQKVEFLVSFYNNEISEKSEIFDDQFSVERPDGSNFTLKIRSTKLEDSAMYFCASRRSLGTDTQYFGPGTRLTVL.

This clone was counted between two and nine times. CDR3 in DNA: TGTGCCAGCAGTTCCCGACAGGGCTATGGCTACACCTTC. Residues: CASSSRQGYGYTF. The gene calls are TRBV6-5 and TRBJ1-2, with 7 bases aligning to TRBD1. Unmatched junction bases numbered 3, after V lost 4 bases and J lost 4 bases. Germline CDR1 MNHEY, CDR2 SVGAGI. The CDR3 extends over 13 amino acids.